This TCR beta chain came from a study of shared clonotypes between healthy human individuals. Broader study findings: Shared clonotypes across all four donors exceeded non-shared ones in generation probability.

Data came from immunoSEQ multiplex PCR; TCRdb stores just in-frame clones and leaves some out. The sample shows over 800,000 clones, roughly 92% of them seen only once. About this clone itself: Its antigen remains unidentified.

The germline V and J ends were trimmed by 2 bases and 3 bases, with 13 bases remaining between them. Per germline, CDR1 LGHNA and CDR2 YSLEER. CDR3 length: 16 amino acids. Cells designated naive CD8 were CD45RO-negative and were positively selected for CCR7, with terminally differentiated effector memory CD45RA+ cells excluded. The sequence was collected from a man aged 25-45 years in good health. The chain employs TRBV4-3 and TRBJ2-2, with D perhaps TRBD2 (6 bases). Material: naive CD8+ T cells sorted from blood. CDR3 amino acids: CASSQPGLPYTGELFF. CDR3 coding DNA: TGCGCCAGCAGCCAACCGGGACTCCCCTACACCGGGGAGCTGTTTTTT.